This T cell receptor (beta chain) emerged from a study of T cells in Graves' hyperthyroidism and ophthalmopathy. Notes on the study in general: Ophthalmopathy, as predicted by the model, came a median 6.5 months after the prediction. Most expanded thyroid clonotypes above 0.001 also appeared in blood.

Patients having uncontrolled infection, another autoimmune disease, pregnancy or lactation were not included. CDR1 SGHKS and CDR2 YYEKEE come from the germline V gene (reference sequence). The CDR3 extends over 14 amino acids. With 1 base removed from V and 6 bases from J, the gap between germline ends came to 14 bases. RNA transcripts yielded amplified TCR beta CDR3 regions. Using the HTBI primer set, a first-round RT-PCR was run on the TCR CDR3. TCRdb processed the multiplex PCR reads anew with MiXCR; each CDR3 protein has one entry. The sample carries hundreds of thousands of distinct CDR3 sequences, about 15% recorded once. This clonotype was seen many times. The antigen is unknown.

The receptor was isolated from a woman aged 45-59 years with Graves' ophthalmopathy. The rearrangement links TRBV5-5 to TRBJ2-7; D remains ambiguous. Source material: blood. In DNA, the CDR3 is TGTGCCAGCAGCTTGCGGCCCACCCACTTCGAGCAGTACTTC. Translated: CASSLRPTHFEQYF.